This entry concerns a single T cell receptor (beta chain). These data come from a study of tumor-infiltrating lymphocytes in localized non-small cell lung cancer. Trimming stripped 5 bases from V and 5 bases from J, with 9 bases between. The germline V gene encodes CDR1 MNHNY and CDR2 SVGAGI (reference sequence). The CDR3 is made up of 12 amino acids. Sequenced by immunoSEQ multiplex PCR; TCRdb stores in-frame clones only, minus some. This sample has over 10,000 clones, with over 75% found just once. The sequenced material came from uninvolved lung tissue not adjacent to the tumor. The gene calls are TRBV6-6 and TRBJ2-5; D not resolved. This sequence was found in a human donor with non-small cell lung cancer. CDR3 in DNA: TGTGCCAGCAGTACAGATGGTGAGACCCAGTACTTC. Its translation: CASSTDGETQYF.